Below, 27 T cell receptor beta chains from the same sample are listed, as sequenced in a study of shared clonotypes between healthy human individuals. Positively selected for CCR7, the CD45RO-negative cells used as naive CD8 cells excluded terminally differentiated effector memory CD45RA+ cells. Assay: immunoSEQ multiplex PCR; the TCRdb copy retains only in-frame clones and omits some. This table has around 640,000 clones, around 96% appearing once. The sample consisted of naive CD8+ T cells sorted from blood. Receptors were obtained from a woman under 40 in good health.

V is TRBV7-9 and J is TRBJ1-5; D unresolved. V lost 5 bases, J lost 7 bases, and 18 bases lay in between. The germline V gene has CDR1 SEHNR and CDR2 FQNEAQ (reference sequence). The length of the CDR3 is 15 residues. The CDR3 here is CASSTAKGRHQPQHF. The CDR3 nucleotides are TGTGCCAGCAGCACGGCCAAGGGCAGGCACCAGCCCCAGCATTTT.

The chain combines TRBV29-1 with TRBJ2-1, with 10 positions matching TRBD2. Germline-derived CDR1 and CDR2 are SQVTM and ANQGSEA. This CDR3 has 16 amino acids. V gave up 7 bases and J gave up 5 bases; unmatched junction bases: 14. Written as DNA, the CDR3 is TGCAGCGCCCACTCGGTACCGGGACTAGCGAACAATGAGCAGTTCTTC. It translates to CSAHSVPGLANNEQFF.

V gene TRBV29-1 combines with J gene TRBJ2-1, with 7 bases aligning to TRBD2. This CDR3 contains 10 residues. Germline-derived CDR1 and CDR2 are SQVTM and ANQGSEA. The trim removed 6 bases at V and 8 bases at J, leaving 1 base unmatched. CDR3 region: CSVGGDEQFF. The CDR3 DNA follows: TGCAGCGTGGGAGGGGATGAGCAGTTCTTC.

This clone was seen only once. The chain combines TRBV18 with TRBJ2-1, with 8 bases that match TRBD2. Trimming at V came to 3 bases and at J to 2 bases, leaving 9 bases not matched to a gene. CDR3 length: 17 residues. Germline V gene data show CDR1 as KGHSH and CDR2 as LQKENI. CDR3 in DNA: TGTGCCAGCTCACCCCTATTACTAGCGGAGGCCTACAATGAGCAGTTCTTC. Translating it yields CASSPLLLAEAYNEQFF.

The rearrangement links TRBV27 to TRBJ2-2, with 10 bases fitting TRBD2. V shed 5 bases and J 4 bases; nucleotides not matched to a gene: 7. Germline CDR1 is MNHEY and CDR2 is SMNVEV (reference sequence). The CDR3 is made up of 16 amino acids. The CDR3 loop reads CASSPASGGVTGELFF. The CDR3 coding sequence is TGTGCCAGCAGTCCAGCTAGCGGGGGAGTCACCGGGGAGCTGTTTTTT.

The chain combines TRBV7-9 with TRBJ2-5, with D possibly TRBD2 on 5 matching bases. TRBJ2-7 explains the end of the DNA better; the J call may be wrong. The germline gives CDR1 SEHNR, CDR2 FQNEAQ (reference sequence). This CDR3 has 13 amino acids. The CDR3 DNA is TGTGCCAGCTCCCGGGAAAGCTCCTACGAGCAGTACTTC. Translation: CASSRESSYEQYF.

The chain recombines TRBV5-6 with TRBJ1-6; 7 nucleotides align to TRBD1. The germline V gene has CDR1 SGHDT and CDR2 YYEEEE. V lost 0 bases to trimming and J lost 11 bases; unmatched junction nucleotides: 5. This CDR3 is built from 14 residues. The CDR3 region is CASSLVSGGTPLHF. As DNA, the CDR3 is TGTGCCAGCAGCTTGGTTTCAGGGGGGACACCCCTCCACTTT.

The chain uses TRBV6-1 and TRBJ2-5, with D perhaps TRBD1 (5 bases). The CDR3 is 14 residues long. Trimming removed 2 bases at V and 2 bases at J, with 9 bases between. The germline gives CDR1 MNHNS, CDR2 SASEGT. The CDR3 loop reads CASSEWGWQETQYF. In DNA, the CDR3 is TGTGCCAGCAGTGAATGGGGCTGGCAAGAGACCCAGTACTTC.

V gene TRBV10-1 combines with J gene TRBJ2-7; the D gene is possibly TRBD2 (5 bases). Germline CDR1 is WNHNN and CDR2 is SYGVQD (reference sequence). V was shortened by 3 bases and J by 2 bases, with 11 bases between the two germline ends. The CDR3 has 14 residues. The CDR3 loop is CASSDRWTPYEQYF. The CDR3 DNA reads as TGCGCCAGCAGTGATCGGTGGACTCCCTACGAGCAGTACTTC.

The CDR3 region has the DNA TGTGCCAGCAGTTTACGGCATAACACTGAAGCTTTCTTT. It codes for CASSLRHNTEAFF. This rearrangement joins TRBV27 to TRBJ1-1; D is unclear. Trimming shortened V by 2 bases and J by 2 bases, and 6 bases separated the two germline ends. CDR3 size: 13 residues. Germline V gene data show CDR1 as MNHEY and CDR2 as SMNVEV (reference sequence).

This clone turned up a few times. The chain uses TRBV25-1 and TRBJ1-1; D is unclear. V was trimmed by 5 bases and J by 1 base, leaving 8 bases between them. The germline CDR1 and CDR2 sequences are MGHDK and SYGVNS. The CDR3 sequence is 13 residues long. CDR3 sequence reads: CASSFTENTEAFF. For the CDR3, the DNA is TGTGCCAGCAGTTTCACAGAGAACACTGAAGCTTTCTTT.

V usage is TRBV27 and J usage is TRBJ2-2, with 10 bases fitting TRBD2. The CDR3 totals 15 residues. CDR1 and CDR2 from the germline V gene are MNHEY and SMNVEV (reference sequence). V was pared by 2 bases and J by 3 bases, with 0 bases of the junction left unmatched. The CDR3, as DNA: TGTGCCAGCAGTTTAGGGACTAGCGACACCGGGGAGCTGTTTTTT. It specifies CASSLGTSDTGELFF.

The count of this clone is one. The chain is built from TRBV11-2 and TRBJ2-3; D is ambiguous. V was trimmed by 2 bases and J by 1 base, leaving 7 bases between them. CDR1 is SGHAT and CDR2 is FQNNGV in the germline V gene. The CDR3 has 14 amino acids. The CDR3, as DNA: TGTGCCAGCAGCTTATGGGCTGGCACAGATACGCAGTATTTT. Its translation: CASSLWAGTDTQYF.

DNA for the CDR3: TGTGCCAGCAGCTTGGTAACCAGCCACTATGGCTACACCTTC. Translated, it gives CASSLVTSHYGYTF. The chain uses TRBV5-8 and TRBJ1-2; unclear D gene. The V and J ends lost 0 bases and 3 bases respectively, with 9 bases between them. This CDR3 has 14 amino acids. In germline, CDR1 is SGHTS, CDR2 YDEGEE.

V is TRBV19 and J is TRBJ1-5; a weak D match, TRBD1 (6 bases). Germline loops: CDR1 LNHDA, CDR2 SQIVND (reference sequence). V was pared by 1 base and J by 2 bases, with 18 bases between. The CDR3 is 18 residues long. The CDR3 here is CASSIGQTGGPGNQPQHF. The CDR3 nucleotides read TGTGCCAGTAGTATAGGGCAAACGGGGGGGCCGGGCAATCAGCCCCAGCATTTT.

The chain carries TRBV11-2 and TRBJ2-7, with D perhaps matching TRBD1 or TRBD2 (5 bases each). Trimming stripped 6 bases from V and 3 bases from J, with 18 bases between. This CDR3 is 15 amino acids long. CDR1 is SGHAT and CDR2 is FQNNGV in the germline V gene. The CDR3 nucleotides read TGTGCCAGCAGTCAAATGTGGGGGAGCGACTACGAGCAGTACTTC. Protein: CASSQMWGSDYEQYF.

This CDR3 is CASSGAFRALTPYEQYF. As DNA, the CDR3 is TGTGCCAGCAGTGGGGCTTTCAGGGCCCTTACCCCCTACGAGCAGTACTTC. This sequence joins TRBV27 and TRBJ2-7; D perhaps matches TRBD1 (5 bases). CDR3 length equals 17 residues. V was pared by 5 bases and J by 2 bases, with 22 bases between. Germline V CDR1 and CDR2: MNHEY, SMNVEV (reference sequence).

The chain couples TRBV5-4 to TRBJ2-3; the match to TRBD2 covers 9 bases. The CDR3 extends over 16 amino acids. Germline V gene data show CDR1 as SGHNT and CDR2 as YYREEE (reference sequence). V lost 3 bases, J lost 0 bases, and 5 bases stayed unmatched. This CDR3 reads CASSWGTSTSTDTQYF. The CDR3 region has the DNA TGTGCCAGCAGCTGGGGGACTAGCACTAGCACAGATACGCAGTATTTT.

The chain recombines TRBV7-9 with TRBJ2-7, with 9 bases matching TRBD1. Per germline, CDR1 SEHNR and CDR2 FQNEAQ (reference sequence). V lost 5 bases to trimming and J lost 2 bases; unmatched junction nucleotides: 7. This CDR3 comprises 15 residues. CDR3 in amino acids: CASSPGQGRTYEQYF. CDR3 DNA sequence: TGTGCCAGCAGCCCGGGACAGGGTAGAACCTACGAGCAGTACTTC.

This clone was recorded once. The chain joins TRBV18 to TRBJ2-7; 7 nucleotides line up with TRBD1. The germline V gene has CDR1 KGHSH and CDR2 LQKENI. J gave up 6 bases and V 5 bases, and 7 bases lay outside the gene matches. This CDR3 is built from 13 residues. The CDR3: CASSAYRGFEQYF. CDR3 sequence (DNA): TGTGCCAGCTCAGCTTACAGGGGTTTCGAGCAGTACTTC.

The chain recombines TRBV11-2 with TRBJ1-3, with no clear D. V lost 1 base and J 0 bases, leaving 16 bases between the germline ends. The CDR3 consists of 18 residues. In germline, CDR1 is SGHAT, CDR2 FQNNGV. The CDR3 DNA follows: TGTGCCAGCAGCTTAGTGTGGCCACCCGGATCCTCTGGAAACACCATATATTTT. It specifies CASSLVWPPGSSGNTIYF.

To note about this clone: Other DNA sequences in this specimen translate into the identical CDR3. J is TRBJ2-5 and V is TRBV9; 7 bases align to TRBD2. V dropped 2 bases and J dropped 0; count of bases not matched to a gene: 1. Germline V gene data show CDR1 as SGDLS and CDR2 as YYNGEE. The CDR3 sequence is 14 residues long. CDR3 protein: CASSVGGYQETQYF. The CDR3 region has the DNA TGTGCCAGCAGCGTGGGAGGGTACCAAGAGACCCAGTACTTC. Drawing the rest from reference TRBV9 and TRBJ2-5, the complete variable domain is DSGVTQTPKHLITATGQRVTLRCSPRSGDLSVYWYQQSLDQGLQFLIQYYNGEERAKGNILERFSAQQFPDLHSELNLSSLELGDSALYFCASSVGGYQETQYFGPGTRLLVL.

The chain employs TRBV10-3 and TRBJ1-4, with D perhaps TRBD1 (5 bases). The germline V and J ends were trimmed by 4 bases and 3 bases, with 9 bases remaining between them. Germline lookup yields CDR1 ENHRY and CDR2 SYGVKD. The CDR3 is made up of 14 amino acids. The CDR3, as DNA: TGTGCCATCAGTGCAGACAGCCCTAATGAAAAACTGTTTTTT. Amino acid sequence: CAISADSPNEKLFF.

This sequence joins TRBV6-1 and TRBJ1-3, with unresolved D. The length of the CDR3 is 15 residues. Germline loops: CDR1 MNHNS, CDR2 SASEGT. Between the trimmed V and J ends, which lost 4 bases and 0 bases, there was a span of 10 bases. The CDR3 DNA reads TGTGCCAGCAGTGCTAGGCTGAGCTCTGGAAACACCATATATTTT. It specifies CASSARLSSGNTIYF.

This clone was counted between two and nine times. This chain joins TRBV7-9 and TRBJ1-1; D unresolved. Germline V gene data show CDR1 as SEHNR and CDR2 as FQNEAQ (reference sequence). The germline V and J ends were trimmed by 6 bases and 0 bases, with 17 bases remaining between them. The length of the CDR3 is 16 residues. CDR3 coding DNA: TGTGCCAGCAGAAAGCGTAGCAGAGCATTGAACACTGAAGCTTTCTTT. This encodes CASRKRSRALNTEAFF.

The CDR3 DNA sequence: TGTGCCAGCAGCTTACTAGCGGCCTACGAGCAGTACTTC. As protein: CASSLLAAYEQYF. The chain combines TRBV13 with TRBJ2-7; 7 positions agree with TRBD2. The CDR3 is 13 residues long. V dropped 2 bases and J dropped 2; count of bases not matched to a gene: 0. CDR1 is PRHDT, CDR2 FYEKMQ, per germline (reference sequence).

The gene calls are TRBV7-5 and TRBJ1-1. TRBV7-5 is classified as a pseudogene. The CDR3 extends over 19 amino acids. The CDR3 sequence is CVRSLAVPGRSYANTEAFF. CDR3 sequence (DNA): TGTGTCAGAAGCTTAGCAGTGCCGGGACGGAGTTACGCGAACACTGAAGCTTTCTTT.